This entry lists 10 T cell receptor beta chains sequenced from one sample in a study of blood T cell dynamics during melanoma immunotherapy. TCRdb's copy holds only in-frame clones and misses some; the assay was immunoSEQ multiplex PCR. The table shows around 4,800 clones, with around 86% occurring only once. Time point given: pre-treatment baseline. This specimen consisted of blood, obtained from a patient treated with checkpoint blockade. The origin of the receptors is a human donor with melanoma.

This clone was seen just once. CDR3 region: CASSLAETSGRPYF. CDR3 DNA: TGTGCCAGCAGCTTAGCAGAGACTAGCGGGAGACCCTATTTT. The chain is built from TRBV7-9 and TRBJ2-3, with 12 positions matching TRBD2. This CDR3 is 14 amino acids long. V shed 0 bases and J 15 bases; nucleotides not matched to a gene: 7. Germline-derived CDR1 and CDR2 are SEHNR and FQNEAQ (reference sequence).

The V gene is TRBV7-2, the J gene TRBJ2-2; D may be TRBD1 (6 bases). This CDR3 spans 14 amino acids. Germline assignment: CDR1 SGHTA and CDR2 FQGNSA. The V gene lost 6 bases and the J gene lost 8 bases, with 16 bases spanning the gap. In DNA form, the CDR3 reads TGTGCCAGCAGTACAGCAGGGGTTGGGGGGGAGCTGTTTTTT. Translated: CASSTAGVGGELFF.

This chain uses TRBV7-9 with TRBJ1-3; no reliable D call. Trimming shortened V by 5 bases and J by 0 bases, and 11 bases separated the two germline ends. The CDR3 length is 15 residues. Per germline, CDR1 SEHNR and CDR2 FQNEAQ (reference sequence). CDR3 amino acids: CASSAVPNSGNTIYF. CDR3 DNA sequence: TGTGCCAGCAGCGCCGTTCCCAACTCTGGAAACACCATATATTTT.

The V and J genes are TRBV11-2 and TRBJ2-7; D unclear. In germline, CDR1 is SGHAT, CDR2 FQNNGV. V was shortened by 5 bases and J by 2 bases, with 13 bases between the two germline ends. CDR3 length: 14 residues. The CDR3, as DNA: TGTGCCAGCAGCCCGGACCCAACCACCTACGAGCAGTACTTC. It yields the protein CASSPDPTTYEQYF.

The J gene is TRBJ2-5, the V gene TRBV4-2; D is uncertain. Germline assignment: CDR1 LGHNA and CDR2 YNFKEQ. Trimming stripped 0 bases from V and 1 base from J, with 9 bases between. The CDR3 sequence is 15 residues long. The CDR3 here is CASSQDVLSQETQYF. DNA for the CDR3: TGTGCCAGCAGCCAAGATGTATTGAGCCAAGAGACCCAGTACTTC.

The CDR3 DNA follows: TGCAGCGTTGAAGCCGGGGACAGGGGGCCCGGGGAGCTGTTTTTT. Protein sequence: CSVEAGDRGPGELFF. V gene TRBV29-1 combines with J gene TRBJ2-2; TRBD1 matches 12 bases. J was trimmed by 6 bases and V by 1 base; bases with no gene match: 3. CDR1 SQVTM and CDR2 ANQGSEA come from the germline V gene. The CDR3 has 15 residues.

The chain uses TRBV7-8 and TRBJ2-7; D might be TRBD2 (5 bases). This CDR3 contains 16 residues. Germline lookup yields CDR1 SGHVS and CDR2 FQNEAQ. Trimming stripped 2 bases from V and 4 bases from J, with 18 bases between. This CDR3 reads CASSLRFAGVEYEQYF. The CDR3 DNA reads as TGTGCCAGCAGCTTACGTTTCGCCGGGGTGGAGTACGAGCAGTACTTC.

The chain combines TRBV4-1 with TRBJ2-5, with a weak D call TRBD2 (6 bases). CDR1 and CDR2 (germline): MGHRA, YSYEKL. Trimming cost V 1 base and J 6 bases, with 21 bases left between them. The CDR3 length is 17 residues. CDR3 sequence (DNA): TGCGCCAGCAGCCAAGGGGATTGGGCCCCCAGCGGGCAGACCCAGTACTTC. This gives the protein CASSQGDWAPSGQTQYF.

This chain joins TRBV27 and TRBJ2-5; D may be TRBD1 or TRBD2 (6 bases each). The V end lost 5 bases, the J end lost 2 bases, and 18 bases lay between the germline ends. The CDR3 is made up of 16 amino acids. CDR1 is MNHEY, CDR2 SMNVEV, per germline (reference sequence). Here the CDR3 reads CASSPRQAGLQETQYF. CDR3 bases: TGTGCCAGCAGTCCCCGACAGGCAGGACTACAAGAGACCCAGTACTTC.

V usage is TRBV29-1 and J usage is TRBJ2-3, with D perhaps matching TRBD2 (6 bases). Per the germline V gene, CDR1 is SQVTM and CDR2 is ANQGSEA. The ends were cut back, 1 base at V and 2 bases at J, with 13 bases in the middle. The CDR3 runs 15 residues. CDR3 nucleotide sequence: TGCAGCGTTGAAGGGGGGGACCGGATCACAGATACGCAGTATTTT. It yields the protein CSVEGGDRITDTQYF.